The 18 T cell receptor beta chains below were found in one sample sequenced in a study of blood T cell repertoires in COVID-19. Data came from immunoSEQ multiplex PCR; TCRdb stores just in-frame clones and leaves some out. Seen here are approximately 100,000 clones, approximately 89% observed once, and the top ten hold under 20%. The sample comprised peripheral blood. Receptor source: a woman of 80 years or more in a cohort sampled during active COVID-19.

The genes are TRBV4-1 and TRBJ2-5, with TRBD1 identical over 7 bases. The CDR3 is 16 residues long. CDR1 and CDR2 from the germline V gene are MGHRA and YSYEKL. Trimming removed 2 bases from V and 2 bases from J; junction bases left unmatched: 8. CDR3: CASSQFPAGGQETQYF. The CDR3 region has the DNA TGCGCCAGCAGCCAATTTCCGGCAGGGGGACAAGAGACCCAGTACTTC.

This clone was picked up a small number of times. V is TRBV6-2 or TRBV6-3 and J is TRBJ1-6; tentative D call: TRBD1 (6 bases). Germline loops: CDR1 MNHEY, CDR2 SVGEGT. This CDR3 region has 14 residues. V was cut by 6 bases and J by 10 bases, with 16 bases left in between. CDR3 protein: CASSPGQTWSPLHF. The CDR3 nucleotides are TGTGCCAGCAGCCCCGGACAGACCTGGTCACCCCTCCACTTT.

V is TRBV9 and J is TRBJ2-2; 11 bases line up with TRBD2. V gave up 2 bases and J gave up 7 bases; unmatched junction bases: 4. The CDR3 sequence is 15 residues long. Germline values: CDR1 SGDLS, CDR2 YYNGEE. The CDR3 coding sequence is TGTGCCAGCAGCGTTAGCGGGGGGGCGGTCGGGGAGCTGTTTTTT. Translated, it gives CASSVSGGAVGELFF. Full variable domain (outside the CDR3, taken from reference TRBV9 and TRBJ2-2): DSGVTQTPKHLITATGQRVTLRCSPRSGDLSVYWYQQSLDQGLQFLIQYYNGEERAKGNILERFSAQQFPDLHSELNLSSLELGDSALYFCASSVSGGAVGELFFGEGSRLTVL.

The count of this clone is one. This rearrangement joins TRBV20-1 to TRBJ1-1; 7 positions match TRBD1. Germline V gene lookup returns CDR1 DFQATT and CDR2 SNEGSKA (reference sequence). J was trimmed by 1 base and V by 3 bases; bases with no gene match: 5. CDR3 length equals 14 residues. The CDR3 bases are TGCAGTGCTAGTACAGGGGCAGCGAACACTGAAGCTTTCTTT. Translated: CSASTGAANTEAFF.

V gene TRBV9 combines with J gene TRBJ1-3, with a weak D call TRBD1 (6 bases). This CDR3 has 18 amino acids. The ends were cut back, 0 bases at V and 1 base at J, with 17 bases in the middle. CDR1 and CDR2 (germline): SGDLS, YYNGEE. CDR3 in DNA: TGTGCCAGCAGCGTAGCCGGACAAGGGGGGGCATCTGGAAACACCATATATTTT. Translating gives CASSVAGQGGASGNTIYF. Full variable domain (remainder filled in from reference TRBV9 and TRBJ1-3): DSGVTQTPKHLITATGQRVTLRCSPRSGDLSVYWYQQSLDQGLQFLIQYYNGEERAKGNILERFSAQQFPDLHSELNLSSLELGDSALYFCASSVAGQGGASGNTIYFGEGSWLTVV.

J is TRBJ2-1 and V is TRBV24-1; D perhaps matches TRBD1 (6 bases). The CDR3 is made up of 15 amino acids. Trimming stripped 3 bases from V and 1 base from J, with 9 bases between. Looked up from germline, CDR1 is KGHDR and CDR2 is SFDVKD. CDR3 sequence (DNA): TGTGCCACCAGTGATGCACAGGGTTCCTACAATGAGCAGTTCTTC. Residues: CATSDAQGSYNEQFF.

The V gene is TRBV5-1, the J gene TRBJ2-3; D uncertain. Germline V gene lookup returns CDR1 SGHRS and CDR2 YFSETQ. The CDR3 loop spans 15 amino acids. V dropped 2 bases and J dropped 1 base, with 11 bases sitting between them. As DNA, the CDR3 is TGCGCCAGCAGCTTCCAACGCCTAGGCACAGATACGCAGTATTTT. Translating gives CASSFQRLGTDTQYF.

The V call is TRBV7-2, the J call TRBJ2-5; 8 nucleotides align to TRBD2. Germline V lookup: CDR1 SGHTA, CDR2 FQGNSA. V lost 5 bases to trimming and J lost 5 bases; unmatched junction nucleotides: 7. The CDR3 runs 14 residues. The CDR3 DNA reads as TGTGCCAGCAGCACAGGACTAGCCCAGGAGACCCAGTACTTC. This translates into CASSTGLAQETQYF.

The rearrangement uses TRBV12-3 or TRBV12-4 and TRBJ1-1; D is perhaps TRBD1 (5 bases). The V gene lost 6 bases and the J gene lost 4 bases, with 12 bases spanning the gap. The CDR3 has 13 amino acids. CDR3 residues: CASRRFTGTEAFF. CDR3 bases: TGTGCCAGCAGACGCTTTACAGGCACTGAAGCTTTCTTT.

This chain links TRBV7-2 with TRBJ1-2; D is unclear. The CDR3 has 14 amino acids. The germline CDR1 and CDR2 sequences are SGHTA and FQGNSA. Trimming shortened V by 1 base and J by 1 base, and 7 bases separated the two germline ends. The CDR3 reads CASSLGAVNYGYTF. The DNA for the CDR3 is TGTGCCAGCAGCTTAGGGGCCGTTAACTATGGCTACACCTTC.

This chain uses TRBV27 with TRBJ1-2; tentative D call: TRBD1 (5 bases). Germline CDR1 MNHEY, CDR2 SMNVEV (reference sequence). The CDR3 spans 13 residues. Trimming removed 5 bases at V and 4 bases at J, with 11 bases between. The CDR3 is CASSRDSLYGYTF. Here the CDR3 DNA reads TGTGCCAGCAGTCGAGACAGCCTCTATGGCTACACCTTC.

The chain is built from TRBV11-3 and TRBJ2-3; D might be TRBD1 (6 bases). CDR1 and CDR2 from the germline V gene are SGHNT and YENEEA. Trimming took 5 bases from V and 0 from J, leaving 18 bases between them. There are 17 residues in the CDR3. CDR3 nucleotide sequence: TGTGCCAGCAGCCCCAGGGGCCTTGGCGCTAGCACAGATACGCAGTATTTT. Protein sequence: CASSPRGLGASTDTQYF.

The chain couples TRBV28 to TRBJ2-1, with D unresolved. Germline lookup yields CDR1 MDHEN and CDR2 SYDVKM. Trimming removed 5 bases at V and 3 bases at J, with 14 bases between. The CDR3 covers 15 residues. As DNA, the CDR3 is TGTGCCAGCAGTAGTCCAGCGATCATCTACAATGAGCAGTTCTTC. This encodes CASSSPAIIYNEQFF.

The J gene is TRBJ1-5, the V gene TRBV6-1; D remains unclear. This CDR3 has 12 residues. V shed 1 base and J shed 7 bases, with 5 bases lying between them. Germline CDR1 reads MNHNS; CDR2 reads SASEGT. The CDR3: CASSEVGQPQHF. The CDR3 coding sequence is TGTGCCAGCAGTGAAGTCGGGCAGCCCCAGCATTTT.

The genes are TRBV5-5 and TRBJ2-1, with 11 bases that match TRBD2. J gave up 1 base and V 4 bases, and 7 bases lay outside the gene matches. Per germline, CDR1 SGHKS and CDR2 YYEKEE (reference sequence). This CDR3 has 17 residues. The CDR3 coding sequence is TGTGCCAGCAGCCCCGGGCTAGCGGGGGGATCCTACAATGAGCAGTTCTTC. It codes for CASSPGLAGGSYNEQFF.

The chain employs TRBV10-3 and TRBJ2-2, with unresolved D. The CDR3 has 15 residues. Germline lookup yields CDR1 ENHRY and CDR2 SYGVKD. The V end lost 10 bases, the J end lost 1 base, and 16 bases lay between the germline ends. This CDR3 is CATGEVQLNTGELFF. In nucleotides, the CDR3 is TGTGCCACCGGTGAGGTACAGTTGAACACCGGGGAGCTGTTTTTT.

V gene TRBV12-5 combines with J gene TRBJ2-3; 7 bases are shared with TRBD1. The CDR3 runs to 20 residues. V lost 2 bases to trimming and J lost 1 base; unmatched junction nucleotides: 18. Germline CDR1 LGHNT, CDR2 FRNRAP. CDR3 nucleotide sequence: TGTGCTAGTGGTTTGCCTGCCTTCATATACCCGGGACAGCGCACAGATACGCAGTATTTT. Translated: CASGLPAFIYPGQRTDTQYF.

The chain links TRBV21-1 to TRBJ2-7; the table's D call of TRBD1 was not tested on the DNA. TRBV21-1 is reported as a pseudogene. This CDR3 is built from 14 residues. The CDR3 DNA follows: TGTGCCAGCACCCCGGGACAGGGCGCCTACGAGCAGTACTTC. Translation: CASTPGQGAYEQYF.